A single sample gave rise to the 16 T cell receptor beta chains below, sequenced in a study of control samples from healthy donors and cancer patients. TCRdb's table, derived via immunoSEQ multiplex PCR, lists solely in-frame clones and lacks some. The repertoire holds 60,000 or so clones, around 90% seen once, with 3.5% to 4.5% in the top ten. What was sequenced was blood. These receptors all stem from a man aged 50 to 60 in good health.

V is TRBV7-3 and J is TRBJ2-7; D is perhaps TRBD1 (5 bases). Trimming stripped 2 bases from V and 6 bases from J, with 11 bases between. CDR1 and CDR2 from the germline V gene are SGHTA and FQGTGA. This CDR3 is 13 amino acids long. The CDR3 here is CASSLSQGREQYF. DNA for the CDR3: TGTGCCAGCAGCTTATCCCAGGGCCGCGAGCAGTACTTC.

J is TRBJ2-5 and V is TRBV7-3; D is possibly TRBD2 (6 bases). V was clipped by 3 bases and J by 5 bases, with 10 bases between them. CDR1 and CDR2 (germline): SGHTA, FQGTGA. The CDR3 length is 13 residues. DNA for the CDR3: TGTGCCAGCAGCTTGAACGGAGGGGAGACCCAGTACTTC. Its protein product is CASSLNGGETQYF.

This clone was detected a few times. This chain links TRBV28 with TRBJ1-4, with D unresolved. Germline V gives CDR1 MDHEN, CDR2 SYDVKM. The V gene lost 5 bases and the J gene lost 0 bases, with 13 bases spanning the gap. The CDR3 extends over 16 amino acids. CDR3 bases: TGTGCCAGCAGTCCCTCGCAAACTACAACTAATGAAAAACTGTTTTTT. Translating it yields CASSPSQTTTNEKLFF. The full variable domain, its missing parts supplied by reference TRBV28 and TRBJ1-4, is DVKVTQSSRYLVKRTGEKVFLECVQDMDHENMFWYRQDPGLGLRLIYFSYDVKMKEKGDIPEGYSVSREKKERFSLILESASTNQTSMYLCASSPSQTTTNEKLFFGSGTQLSVL.

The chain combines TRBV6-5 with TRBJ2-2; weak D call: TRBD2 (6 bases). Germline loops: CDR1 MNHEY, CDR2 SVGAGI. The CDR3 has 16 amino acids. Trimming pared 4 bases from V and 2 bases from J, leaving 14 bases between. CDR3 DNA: TGTGCCAGCAGTTTTCAACCGGGACTTAACACCGGGGAGCTGTTTTTT. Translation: CASSFQPGLNTGELFF.

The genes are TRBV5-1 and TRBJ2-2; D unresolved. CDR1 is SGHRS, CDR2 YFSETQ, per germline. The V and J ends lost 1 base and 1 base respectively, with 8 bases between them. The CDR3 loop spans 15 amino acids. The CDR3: CASSLSTVNTGELFF. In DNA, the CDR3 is TGCGCCAGCAGCTTGAGCACAGTGAACACCGGGGAGCTGTTTTTT.

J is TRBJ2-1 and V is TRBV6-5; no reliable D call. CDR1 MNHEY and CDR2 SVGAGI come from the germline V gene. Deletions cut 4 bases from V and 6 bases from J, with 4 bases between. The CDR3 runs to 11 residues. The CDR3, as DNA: TGTGCCAGCAGTTCGACCAATGAGCAGTTCTTC. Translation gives CASSSTNEQFF.

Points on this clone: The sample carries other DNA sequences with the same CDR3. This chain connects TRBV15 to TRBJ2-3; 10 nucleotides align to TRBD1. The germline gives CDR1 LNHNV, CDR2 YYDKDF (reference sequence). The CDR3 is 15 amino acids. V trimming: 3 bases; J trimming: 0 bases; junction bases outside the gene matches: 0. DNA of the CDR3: TGTGCCACCAGCAGGGGACAGGGGAGCACAGATACGCAGTATTTT. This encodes CATSRGQGSTDTQYF.

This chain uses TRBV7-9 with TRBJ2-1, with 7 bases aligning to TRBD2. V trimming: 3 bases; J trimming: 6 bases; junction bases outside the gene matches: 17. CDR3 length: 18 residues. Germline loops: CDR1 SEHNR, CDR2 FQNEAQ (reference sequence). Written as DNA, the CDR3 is TGTGCCAGCAGCTTTTCAGGAGCAGGGCGACTAGCAGTCAATGAGCAGTTCTTC. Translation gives CASSFSGAGRLAVNEQFF.

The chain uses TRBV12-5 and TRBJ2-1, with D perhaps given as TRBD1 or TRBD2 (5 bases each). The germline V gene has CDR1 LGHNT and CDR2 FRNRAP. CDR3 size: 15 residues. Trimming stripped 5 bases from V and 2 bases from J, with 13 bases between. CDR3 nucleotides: TGTGCTAGTGGTCCGTGGGACGGACCCTACAATGAGCAGTTCTTC. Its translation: CASGPWDGPYNEQFF.

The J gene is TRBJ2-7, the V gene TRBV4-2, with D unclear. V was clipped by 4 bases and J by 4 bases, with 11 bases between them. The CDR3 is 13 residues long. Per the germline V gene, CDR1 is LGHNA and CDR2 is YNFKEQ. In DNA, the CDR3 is TGTGCCAGCAGCCTTCTCCTGCGTTACGAGCAGTACTTC. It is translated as CASSLLLRYEQYF.

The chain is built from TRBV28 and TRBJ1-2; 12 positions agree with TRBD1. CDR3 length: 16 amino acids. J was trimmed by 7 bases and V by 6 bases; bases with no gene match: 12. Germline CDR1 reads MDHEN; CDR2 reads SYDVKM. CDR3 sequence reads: CASSLGTGGVVGGYTF. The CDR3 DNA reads TGTGCCAGCAGCCTCGGGACAGGGGGCGTAGTTGGTGGCTACACCTTC.

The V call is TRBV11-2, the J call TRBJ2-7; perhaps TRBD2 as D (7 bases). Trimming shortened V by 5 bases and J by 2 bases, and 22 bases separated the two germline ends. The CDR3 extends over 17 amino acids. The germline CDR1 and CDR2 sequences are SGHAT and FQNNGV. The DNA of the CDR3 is TGTGCCAGCAGCCCCCCCTGGGGGGGGACAAAACCCTACGAGCAGTACTTC. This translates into CASSPPWGGTKPYEQYF.

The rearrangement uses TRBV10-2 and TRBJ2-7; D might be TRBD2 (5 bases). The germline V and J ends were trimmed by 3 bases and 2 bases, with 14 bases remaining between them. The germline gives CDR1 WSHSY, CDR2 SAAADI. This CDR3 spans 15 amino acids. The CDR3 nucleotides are TGCGCCAGCAGTGATTCTGCGAGGGTTACCTACGAGCAGTACTTC. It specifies CASSDSARVTYEQYF.

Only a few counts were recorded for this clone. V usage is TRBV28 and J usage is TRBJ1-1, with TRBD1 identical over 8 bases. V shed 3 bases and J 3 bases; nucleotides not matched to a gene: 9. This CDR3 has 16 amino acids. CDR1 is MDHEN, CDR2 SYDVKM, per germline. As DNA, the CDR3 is TGTGCCAGCAGTTTCTGGGCAGGGGGCACGGACACTGAAGCTTTCTTT. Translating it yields CASSFWAGGTDTEAFF.

For the CDR3, the DNA is TGTGCCAGCAGTCAGGGGATTGCAACTAATGAAAAACTGTTTTTT. It yields the protein CASSQGIATNEKLFF. The rearrangement links TRBV2 to TRBJ1-4, with D possibly matching TRBD1 (6 bases). CDR3 length: 15 residues. The V end lost 5 bases, the J end lost 0 bases, and 10 bases lay between the germline ends. Per germline, CDR1 SNHLY and CDR2 FYNNEI. Together with reference TRBV2 and TRBJ1-4, the CDR3 gives the full variable domain: EPEVTQTPSHQVTQMGQEVILRCVPISNHLYFYWYRQILGQKVEFLVSFYNNEISEKSEIFDDQFSVERPDGSNFTLKIRSTKLEDSAMYFCASSQGIATNEKLFFGSGTQLSVL.

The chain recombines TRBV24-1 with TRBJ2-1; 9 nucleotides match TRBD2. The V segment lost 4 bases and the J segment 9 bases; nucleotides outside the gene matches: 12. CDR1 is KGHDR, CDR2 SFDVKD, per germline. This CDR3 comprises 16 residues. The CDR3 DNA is TGTGCCACCAGTGAAGGGACTAGCCCACCCTATGGTGAGCAGTTCTTC. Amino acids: CATSEGTSPPYGEQFF.